This note documents a single TCR beta chain sequence. The antigen is undetermined. TCRdb's table, derived via immunoSEQ multiplex PCR, lists solely in-frame clones and lacks some. The sample consists of about 27,000 clones, more than 75% of them appearing once. V was shortened by 3 bases and J by 4 bases, with 9 bases between the two germline ends. The CDR3 runs 13 residues. The V gene's germline CDR1 is SGHTA and CDR2 FQGNSA. The record originates from a study of neoadjuvant nivolumab and ipilimumab in lung cancer. Whole-study context: Patients got nivolumab 3 mg/kg on days 1, 15 and 29; combination added ipilimumab 1 mg/kg day 1. Study-wide results and caveats: TCR receptors were sequenced in few samples. Pretherapy blood TCR richness correlated positively with resected tumor richness. Compared with tumor-adjacent uninvolved lung, resected tumors showed greater richness and clonality.

This rearrangement joins TRBV7-2 to TRBJ1-1, with D unresolved. The TCR comes from an adult with non-small cell lung cancer. The material sequenced was tumor tissue, taken after neoadjuvant nivolumab, alone or with ipilimumab, at or shortly before surgery. CDR3 coding DNA: TGTGCCAGCAGCTTTAGAGGTACCACTGAAGCTTTCTTT. It codes for CASSFRGTTEAFF. The complete variable domain, with remaining parts taken from reference TRBV7-2 and TRBJ1-1, reads GAGVSQSPSNKVTEKGKDVELRCDPISGHTALYWYRQSLGQGLEFLIYFQGNSAPDKSGLPSDRFSAERTGGSVSTLTIQRTQQEDSAVYLCASSFRGTTEAFFGQGTRLTVV.